The source of this T cell receptor (beta chain) is a study of molecular identifiers for immune sequencing clone quantification. Notes on the study in general: Effector cells had over 98% of their molecules in clones above 20 RNA copies, while naive cells had under 1%.

Per germline, CDR1 SGHDT and CDR2 YYEEEE. V lost 2 bases to trimming and J lost 0 bases, with 15 bases between them. The CDR3 is 17 amino acids. TCRdb ran MiXCR on the PCR reads and lists one entry per CDR3 protein. The sample has approximately 320,000 distinct CDR3 sequences, roughly a quarter seen once. A few counts support this clonotype. Its specificity is unknown. The sequence derives from a human donor in good health. Some libraries in this study had Jurkat cell RNA spiked in. The rearrangement uses TRBV5-6 and TRBJ1-3; D unclear. Sequenced sample: naive CD8+ T cells from blood, with Jurkat cell RNA spiked in. Subset indicated: FACS-sorted CD8+CD4-CCR7+CD45RA+ naive T cells. CDR3 sequence reads: CASSFGPGPDSGNTIYF. The DNA for the CDR3 is TGTGCCAGCAGCTTTGGGCCAGGACCGGACTCTGGAAACACCATATATTTT.